This passage covers 20 T cell receptor beta chains from one sample sequenced in a study of blood T cell repertoires in COVID-19. Profiled with immunoSEQ multiplex PCR; TCRdb holds only in-frame clones, not every one. The data hold 250,000 or so clones, with 75% to 85% observed a single time. Sequencing used peripheral blood. These receptors came from a woman in her seventies with acute or convalescent COVID-19.

The chain is built from TRBV4-1 and TRBJ1-5; D remains unclear. V was clipped by 0 bases and J by 6 bases, with 15 bases between them. The CDR3 covers 16 residues. Germline V gene data show CDR1 as MGHRA and CDR2 as YSYEKL. CDR3: CASSQDWVSRGQPQHF. CDR3 DNA: TGCGCCAGCAGCCAAGATTGGGTCAGCCGCGGTCAGCCCCAGCATTTT.

This clone was detected only once. The V and J genes are TRBV6-1 and TRBJ1-5, with D perhaps TRBD1 (6 bases). This CDR3 spans 14 amino acids. Germline V gene lookup returns CDR1 MNHNS and CDR2 SASEGT. V was trimmed by 2 bases and J by 7 bases, leaving 12 bases between them. The CDR3 region is CASSEIRGAQPQHF. CDR3 bases: TGTGCCAGCAGTGAAATCAGGGGCGCCCAGCCCCAGCATTTT.

This chain joins TRBV6-5 and TRBJ1-1, with no clear D. The CDR3 consists of 12 residues. Per the germline V gene, CDR1 is MNHEY and CDR2 is SVGAGI. The ends were cut back, 0 bases at V and 5 bases at J, with 4 bases in the middle. The CDR3 nucleotides read TGTGCCAGCAGTTACTCGAGTACTGAAGCTTTCTTT. It is translated as CASSYSSTEAFF.

The gene calls are TRBV12-5 and TRBJ1-6; weak D call: TRBD1 (5 bases). V lost 10 bases to trimming and J lost 4 bases, with 14 bases between them. The CDR3 extends over 14 amino acids. From germline, CDR1 is LGHNT and CDR2 FRNRAP. The CDR3 DNA is TGTGCTATGACAGACCCTTATTATAATTCACCCCTCCACTTT. Translated, it gives CAMTDPYYNSPLHF. Complete variable domain (other parts from reference TRBV12-5 and TRBJ1-6): DARVTQTPRHKVTEMGQEVTMRCQPILGHNTVFWYRQTMMQGLELLAYFRNRAPLDDSGMPKDRFSAEMPDATLATLKIQPSEPRDSAVYFCAMTDPYYNSPLHFGNGTRLTVT.

This chain links TRBV2 with TRBJ1-2; D gene unclear. There are 13 residues in the CDR3. The germline V and J ends were trimmed by 7 bases and 6 bases, with 15 bases remaining between them. The germline V gene has CDR1 SNHLY and CDR2 FYNNEI. Here the CDR3 reads CASTELQRNGYTF. CDR3 sequence (DNA): TGTGCCAGCACTGAGTTACAGAGAAATGGCTACACCTTC. Full variable domain (missing parts from reference TRBV2 and TRBJ1-2): EPEVTQTPSHQVTQMGQEVILRCVPISNHLYFYWYRQILGQKVEFLVSFYNNEISEKSEIFDDQFSVERPDGSNFTLKIRSTKLEDSAMYFCASTELQRNGYTFGSGTRLTVV.

V usage is TRBV3-1 (or the pseudogene TRBV3-2) and J usage is TRBJ2-1, with 13 nucleotides matching TRBD2. With V trimmed by 4 bases and J by 6 bases, 24 bases remained unmatched. The CDR3 extends over 22 amino acids. The V gene's germline CDR1 is LGHDT and CDR2 YNNKEL (reference sequence). CDR3 sequence (DNA): TGTGCCAGCAGCCCTATTCTCCCTTGGACTAGCGGGGGTTTCTCCTCAGTCAATGAGCAGTTCTTC. Its translation: CASSPILPWTSGGFSSVNEQFF.

The chain combines TRBV11-2 with TRBJ1-4; D is possibly TRBD1 (5 bases). Trimming shortened V by 7 bases and J by 8 bases, and 23 bases separated the two germline ends. Germline-derived CDR1 and CDR2 are SGHAT and FQNNGV. This CDR3 is built from 16 residues. The CDR3 nucleotides are TGTGCCAGCACCCTATGGGGCTTATCCAGGAGCGAAAAACTGTTTTTT. Translated: CASTLWGLSRSEKLFF.

This clone was detected only a few times. V and J are TRBV4-2 and TRBJ2-3; TRBD2 matches 9 bases. J was trimmed by 4 bases and V by 4 bases; bases with no gene match: 6. Germline-derived CDR1 and CDR2 are LGHNA and YNFKEQ. This CDR3 has 15 residues. CDR3 in amino acids: CASSLGGGGSDTQYF. CDR3 bases: TGTGCCAGCAGCCTGGGCGGGGGGGGATCAGATACGCAGTATTTT.

This clone appeared many times. The chain combines TRBV6-5 with TRBJ2-7; 7 bases match TRBD1. The V and J ends lost 6 bases and 0 bases, in that order; junction bases with no gene match: 5. CDR3 length: 14 amino acids. CDR1 and CDR2 from the germline V gene are MNHEY and SVGAGI. The CDR3 spells CASRSRGYSYEQYF. In nucleotides, the CDR3 is TGTGCCAGCAGAAGCAGGGGGTACTCCTACGAGCAGTACTTC.

The chain is built from TRBV30 and TRBJ1-2; 10 positions match TRBD1. The V segment lost 7 bases and the J segment 6 bases; nucleotides outside the gene matches: 20. The length of the CDR3 is 17 residues. CDR1 is GTSNPN and CDR2 is SVGIG in the germline V gene (reference sequence). This CDR3 is CASNPTRDRGIRNGYTF. For the CDR3, the DNA is TGTGCCTCAAATCCGACTCGGGACAGGGGTATTCGGAATGGCTACACCTTC.

The chain has TRBV7-2 and TRBJ2-5; D uncertain. The CDR3 runs 14 residues. Per the germline V gene, CDR1 is SGHTA and CDR2 is FQGNSA. The V end was cut by 4 bases, the J end by 4 bases, with 13 bases between. The CDR3 DNA is TGTGCCAGCAGCTACTTCGGTTCTCGAGAGACCCAGTACTTC. Amino acids: CASSYFGSRETQYF. Supplemented by reference TRBV7-2 and TRBJ2-5, the full variable domain reads GAGVSQSPSNKVTEKGKDVELRCDPISGHTALYWYRQSLGQGLEFLIYFQGNSAPDKSGLPSDRFSAERTGGSVSTLTIQRTQQEDSAVYLCASSYFGSRETQYFGPGTRLLVL.

Note on this clone: Within the sample, other DNA sequences also encode this same CDR3. The CDR3 spells CASSSGQGARGYTF. CDR3 DNA: TGTGCCAGCAGTTCCGGACAGGGGGCGCGCGGCTACACCTTC. The chain uses TRBV28 and TRBJ1-2; 11 bases align to TRBD1. The CDR3 has 14 amino acids. From germline, CDR1 is MDHEN and CDR2 SYDVKM. The ends lost 4 bases at V and 8 bases at J; junction bases unmatched: 6.

J is TRBJ1-5 and V is TRBV25-1, with D hard to call. Germline V gene lookup returns CDR1 MGHDK and CDR2 SYGVNS. The CDR3 runs to 16 residues. V lost 2 bases and J 5 bases, leaving 16 bases between the germline ends. CDR3 DNA: TGTGCCAGCAGTGAAGGGTGGCGGATGATACATCAGCCCCAGCATTTT. Protein sequence: CASSEGWRMIHQPQHF.

The chain is built from TRBV19 and TRBJ2-3, with a weak D call TRBD1 (5 bases). Per germline, CDR1 LNHDA and CDR2 SQIVND (reference sequence). The CDR3 sequence is 13 residues long. V lost 6 bases and J lost 5, with 12 bases in between. The chain's CDR3 is CASRARGGDTQYF. CDR3 nucleotide sequence: TGTGCCAGTAGGGCTAGGGGTGGAGATACGCAGTATTTT. Full variable domain (outside the CDR3, taken from reference TRBV19 and TRBJ2-3): DGGITQSPKYLFRKEGQNVTLSCEQNLNHDAMYWYRQDPGQGLRLIYYSQIVNDFQKGDIAEGYSVSREKKESFPLTVTSAQKNPTAFYLCASRARGGDTQYFGPGTRLTVL.

This clone was counted a single time. The gene calls are TRBV7-9 and TRBJ1-2, with 9 bases aligning to TRBD1. The length of the CDR3 is 14 residues. V shed 5 bases and J 3 bases; nucleotides not matched to a gene: 4. The V gene's germline CDR1 is SEHNR and CDR2 FQNEAQ (reference sequence). CDR3 coding DNA: TGTGCCAGCAGCCGGGGACAGGGTTACTATGGCTACACCTTC. Amino acids: CASSRGQGYYGYTF.

This rearrangement joins TRBV4-3 to TRBJ1-6; 10 positions match TRBD1. The CDR3 spans 17 residues. J lost 7 bases, V lost 3 bases, and 9 bases had no gene match. In germline, CDR1 is LGHNA, CDR2 YSLEER. The CDR3 coding sequence is TGCGCCAGCAGCCACTCCGCATCGGACAGGGGGAATTCACCCCTCCACTTT. Protein sequence: CASSHSASDRGNSPLHF.

This chain links TRBV10-1 with TRBJ2-2; tentatively, D is TRBD1 (5 bases). The CDR3 consists of 14 residues. Germline V gene lookup returns CDR1 WNHNN and CDR2 SYGVQD (reference sequence). Trimming pared 5 bases from V and 2 bases from J, leaving 9 bases between. The CDR3 nucleotides are TGCGCCAGCAGTAAAGGGGTCAACACCGGGGAGCTGTTTTTT. Protein: CASSKGVNTGELFF.

CDR3 DNA sequence: TGTGCCAGCAGCCGGGAGATCACTAGGGCCAACGTCCTGACTTTC. Its translation is CASSREITRANVLTF. The V and J genes are TRBV7-2 and TRBJ2-6; weak D call: TRBD2 (6 bases). Trimming removed 5 bases at V and 5 bases at J, with 13 bases between. The CDR3 is made up of 15 amino acids. CDR1 SGHTA and CDR2 FQGNSA come from the germline V gene. Drawing the rest from reference TRBV7-2 and TRBJ2-6, the complete variable domain is GAGVSQSPSNKVTEKGKDVELRCDPISGHTALYWYRQSLGQGLEFLIYFQGNSAPDKSGLPSDRFSAERTGGSVSTLTIQRTQQEDSAVYLCASSREITRANVLTFGAGSRLTVL.

The V call is TRBV7-9, the J call TRBJ1-4; 7 positions match TRBD1. V lost 4 bases to trimming and J lost 11 bases; unmatched junction nucleotides: 13. Germline V CDR1 and CDR2: SEHNR, FQNEAQ (reference sequence). This CDR3 comprises 15 residues. CDR3 residues: CASSWTGTRTGKLFF. The CDR3 bases are TGTGCCAGCAGCTGGACAGGAACCAGGACGGGGAAACTGTTTTTT.

The CDR3 nucleotides are TGTGCCAGCTCACCGCAGGGGGCGGTTGGCTATGGCTACACCTTC. It encodes CASSPQGAVGYGYTF. The chain carries TRBV18 and TRBJ1-2; 8 bases align to TRBD1. V shed 3 bases, J shed 4 bases, and the junction held 7 bases outside the gene matches. This CDR3 spans 15 amino acids. CDR1 KGHSH and CDR2 LQKENI come from the germline V gene.